This is a list of T cell receptor beta chains from one sample in a study of T cell responses to AZD1222 COVID-19 vaccine. Repertoires were generated with immunoSEQ multiplex PCR, while TCRdb's copy carries only in-frame clones and drops some. The sample lists roughly 100,000 clones, about 85% seen once, with 2% to 2.5% in the top ten. Specimen: peripheral blood, collected 28 days after the second AZD1222 dose. Receptors were obtained from an adult who received the AZD1222 COVID-19 vaccine. Both conserved end residues are part of each CDR3. The D gene is left open where the match is weak. Only some rows state a clone size, as once, few, many or a class for expanded clones.

>TRBV29-1|-|TRBJ1-2|-
TGCAGCGTTAGGTCAGGGAACTATGGCTACACCTTC
CSVRSGNYGYTF
>TRBV4-1|TRBD2|TRBJ2-1|-
TGCGCCAGCAGCCAAGATCGACGTAGCGGGAGTGTTAATGAGCAGTTCTTC
CASSQDRRSGSVNEQFF
>TRBV2|TRBD1|TRBJ1-1|-
TGTGCCAGCAGAGCAGGGGGCACTGAAGCTTTCTTT
CASRAGGTEAFF
>TRBV10-3|-|TRBJ1-2|-
TGTGCCACCCATCCGGGACACGGCCCTGGGGGCTACACCTTC
CATHPGHGPGGYTF
>TRBV23-1|TRBD1|TRBJ2-7|-
TGCGCCAGCAGTCAATCCTCCGGGACAGGCAATCTATACGAGCAGTACTTC
CASSQSSGTGNLYEQYF
>TRBV30|TRBD1|TRBJ2-1|-
TGTGCCTGGAAGGGGGGGACAGGGGGCTACTACAATGAGCAGTTCTTC
CAWKGGTGGYYNEQFF
>TRBV19|TRBD1|TRBJ1-1|-
TGTGCCAGTAGTGAATACAGGGGGTTGAGCACTGAAGCTTTCTTT
CASSEYRGLSTEAFF
>TRBV7-8|TRBD1|TRBJ2-3|-
TGTGCCAGCAGCCCCAAACTTCGACAGGGTGGCACAGATACGCAGTATTTT
CASSPKLRQGGTDTQYF
>TRBV19|TRBD1|TRBJ2-1|once
TGTGCCAGTAGACCGGGACAGGACCACAATGAGCAGTTCTTC
CASRPGQDHNEQFF
>TRBV4-2|TRBD2|TRBJ2-2|-
TGTGCCAGCAGGGCTAGCGGGAGCTCCGGGGAGCTGTTTTTT
CASRASGSSGELFF
>TRBV19|-|TRBJ1-5|-
TGTGCCAGTAGAGTAAAGGCCTATAGCAATCAGCCCCAGCATTTT
CASRVKAYSNQPQHF
>TRBV5-6|-|TRBJ1-3|-
TGTGCCAGCAGCTTGGTTTCGAGCTCTGGAAACACCATATATTTT
CASSLVSSSGNTIYF
>TRBV28|-|TRBJ1-1|-
TGTGCTTCAGGGACTGAGACTGAAGCTTTCTTT
CASGTETEAFF
>TRBV7-3|TRBD2|TRBJ2-1|-
TGTGCCAGCAGCTCAGGGACTAGCGGGAGGGCCTCCTACAATGAGCAGTTCTTC
CASSSGTSGRASYNEQFF
>TRBV19|TRBD1|TRBJ2-6|once
TGTGCCAATAGCCGCCTCCGGGACAGGGCTTCTGGGGCCAACGTCCTGACTTTC
CANSRLRDRASGANVLTF
>TRBV9|-|TRBJ1-1|-
TGTGCGACTTCACCCAGGGAACAAATGAACACTGAAGCTTTCTTT
CATSPREQMNTEAFF
>TRBV10-3|TRBD1|TRBJ2-1|-
TGTGCCATCAAGGAGCCCTCGGACAGGGGCTCTTTCAATGAGCAGTTCTTC
CAIKEPSDRGSFNEQFF
>TRBV9|TRBD1|TRBJ1-4|-
TGTGCCAGCAGCGCGATACAGGGGGCCTTCGGGGAAAAACTGTTTTTT
CASSAIQGAFGEKLFF
>TRBV5-1|TRBD2|TRBJ2-1|-
TGCGCCAGCAGCTTGGCGGTAGCGGGGGCTTACAATGAGCAGTTCTTC
CASSLAVAGAYNEQFF
>TRBV19|-|TRBJ1-1|-
TGTGCCAGTAGCCCACAGGGCTCTCTAGAAGCTTTCTTT
CASSPQGSLEAFF
>TRBV28|-|TRBJ2-5|few
TGTGCCAGCAGTTCGACAGGATTTTACCAAGAGACCCAGTACTTC
CASSSTGFYQETQYF
>TRBV30|-|TRBJ1-1|-
TGTGCCTGGGACGGTATGAACACTGAAGCTTTCTTT
CAWDGMNTEAFF
>TRBV6-5|-|TRBJ1-2|-
TGTGCCAGCAGCAGGGTACCACGCTTCGATGGCTACACCTTC
CASSRVPRFDGYTF
>TRBV3-1/TRBV3-2|-|TRBJ1-3|once
TGTGCCAGCAGCCAAGTAGTGGGGCGCCAGGCTGGAAACACCATATATTTT
CASSQVVGRQAGNTIYF
>TRBV4-1|TRBD1|TRBJ2-2|-
TGCGCCAGCAGCCAGGAAGGACAGGGGGAAAACACCGGGGAGCTGTTTTTT
CASSQEGQGENTGELFF
>TRBV12-3/TRBV12-4|-|TRBJ1-2|-
TGTGCCAGCAGTTTAGCGCAGGGCTATGGCTACACCTTC
CASSLAQGYGYTF
>TRBV27|-|TRBJ2-6|-
TGTGCCAGCACCACAGGCTCTGGGGCCAACGTCCTGACTTTC
CASTTGSGANVLTF
>TRBV30|-|TRBJ1-3|-
TGTGCCTGGAGTGGGTTGGTAACAGTCTCTGGAAACACCATATATTTT
CAWSGLVTVSGNTIYF
>TRBV5-4|TRBD1|TRBJ1-6|-
TGTGCCAGCGGGGCAGGGGGGCGTTATCCTTATTCACCCCTCCACTTT
CASGAGGRYPYSPLHF
>TRBV20-1|-|TRBJ2-1|-
TGCAGTGCTAGTTTATACAGCTCCTACAATGAGCAGTTCTTC
CSASLYSSYNEQFF
>TRBV7-3|-|TRBJ2-5|once
TGTGCCAGCAGCCATACAGGGAATCCACAAGAGACCCAGTACTTC
CASSHTGNPQETQYF
>TRBV5-6|-|TRBJ2-1|-
TGTGCCAGCAGCTTGTACGACAGGCCCTACAATGAGCAGTTCTTC
CASSLYDRPYNEQFF
>TRBV5-1|TRBD2|TRBJ2-1|-
TGCGCCAGCAGCCCGGTCACTAGCGGGAGTGGTGAGCAGTTCTTC
CASSPVTSGSGEQFF
>TRBV7-9|TRBD1|TRBJ2-2|once
TGTGCCAGCAGCTTCAGACAGGGCATTCACACCGGGGAGCTGTTTTTT
CASSFRQGIHTGELFF
>TRBV5-5|TRBD1|TRBJ1-1|-
TGTGCCAGCAGCTCCGACAGGGTAAGAACGAACACTGAAGCTTTCTTT
CASSSDRVRTNTEAFF
>TRBV27|TRBD2|TRBJ2-1|-
TGTGCCAGCAGCCCGGGACTAGCGGGAGGGTTTACCTACAATGAGCAGTTCTTC
CASSPGLAGGFTYNEQFF
>TRBV6-5|-|TRBJ1-2|-
TGTGCCAGCAGTTACTCGAGACAGGCACACTATGGCTACACCTTC
CASSYSRQAHYGYTF
>TRBV5-4|-|TRBJ2-6|-
TGTGCCAGCAGCTTGTCATCTGGAACGACTGGGGCCAACGTCCTGACTTTC
CASSLSSGTTGANVLTF